One T cell receptor beta chain is described in this entry. The protocol was immunoSEQ multiplex PCR, while the TCRdb copy is restricted to in-frame clones and leaves out a portion. The sample lists 250,000 or so clones, 65% to 85% seen once, with 1.5% in the top ten. This sample is part of a study of blood T cell repertoires in COVID-19. Study information: In each case, the material was cDNA or gDNA derived from T cells, B-cell-depleted T cells, or PBMCs.

Germline CDR1 and CDR2: ENHRY and SYGVKD. V was shortened by 4 bases and J by 1 base, with 7 bases between the two germline ends. The CDR3 extends over 13 amino acids. This clonotype was obtained from a woman in her thirties or forties who had recovered from COVID-19. Sequenced material: peripheral blood. The chain recombines TRBV10-3 with TRBJ1-2, with D unresolved. The CDR3 loop is CAISAGINYGYTF. The CDR3 coding sequence is TGTGCCATCAGTGCCGGGATTAACTATGGCTACACCTTC.